The 6 T cell receptor beta chains below come from one sample, sequenced in a study of T cells in Graves' hyperthyroidism and ophthalmopathy. Amplification of TCR beta CDR3 regions used RNA as the template. A first-round RT-PCR of the TCR CDR3 used the HTBI primer set. MiXCR was run by TCRdb on the multiplex PCR reads, yielding one entry per CDR3 protein. The table has about 640,000 distinct CDR3 sequences, just under 45% seen once. The material sequenced was peripheral blood or thyroid tissue (not recorded which). These receptors all come from an adult man with Graves' disease, either hyperthyroidism or ophthalmopathy (not recorded which).

The chain joins TRBV25-1 to TRBJ1-2; 8 bases map to TRBD1. Looked up from germline, CDR1 is MGHDK and CDR2 is SYGVNS. Losses at the gene ends were 8 bases for V and 2 bases for J; bases not matched to a gene: 4. This CDR3 is built from 13 residues. The CDR3 DNA sequence: TGTGCCAGCGGACAGGGTGGGAACTATGGCTACACCTTC. Its translation is CASGQGGNYGYTF.

This clonotype was recorded many times. The chain combines TRBV11-2 with TRBJ2-7; D gene ambiguous. Germline V gene data show CDR1 as SGHAT and CDR2 as FQNNGV. The CDR3 is 14 residues long. Trimming shortened V by 0 bases and J by 3 bases, and 9 bases separated the two germline ends. For the CDR3, the DNA is TGTGCCAGCAGCTTAGAGGTACGCAACTACGAGCAGTACTTC. It is translated as CASSLEVRNYEQYF.

The chain employs TRBV27 and TRBJ1-4; 8 bases agree with TRBD1. The CDR3 extends over 14 amino acids. Germline trimming cut 8 bases from V and 8 bases from J; bases unmatched to any gene: 10. In germline, CDR1 is MNHEY, CDR2 SMNVEV (reference sequence). The CDR3 nucleotides are TGTGCCAGCGGCCGACAGGGGCGAGGAGAAAAACTGTTTTTT. It specifies CASGRQGRGEKLFF. Combining the CDR3 with reference TRBV27 and TRBJ1-4 gives the whole variable domain EAQVTQNPRYLITVTGKKLTVTCSQNMNHEYMSWYRQDPGLGLRQIYYSMNVEVTDKGDVPEGYKVSRKEKRNFPLILESPSPNQTSLYFCASGRQGRGEKLFFGSGTQLSVL.

V is TRBV24-1 and J is TRBJ2-7; 9 bases fit TRBD1. V lost 1 base, J lost 3 bases, and 9 bases stayed unmatched. Germline loops: CDR1 KGHDR, CDR2 SFDVKD. This CDR3 spans 17 amino acids. The CDR3 DNA reads TGTGCCACCAGTGATTTTATGTCGGACAGGGGTATCTACGAGCAGTACTTC. Protein: CATSDFMSDRGIYEQYF.

The V call is TRBV7-9, the J call TRBJ2-7; D may be TRBD2 (6 bases). Trimming removed 4 bases at V and 5 bases at J, with 15 bases between. Germline CDR1 reads SEHNR; CDR2 reads FQNEAQ (reference sequence). The CDR3 has 14 amino acids. DNA for the CDR3: TGTGCCAGCAGCTCCGGTGGGGGGAACCACGAGCAGTACTTC. This sequence encodes CASSSGGGNHEQYF.

This clonotype was observed a handful of times. V usage is TRBV20-1 and J usage is TRBJ2-5, with D possibly called TRBD1 or TRBD2 (6 bases each). Germline CDR1 and CDR2: DFQATT and SNEGSKA (reference sequence). The CDR3 extends over 15 amino acids. V was shortened by 0 bases and J by 4 bases, with 15 bases between the two germline ends. The CDR3 spells CSARDPGAPGETQYF. CDR3 nucleotides: TGCAGTGCTAGAGATCCGGGGGCGCCGGGAGAGACCCAGTACTTC.